This TCR beta chain was documented in a study of post-analysis software for immune sequencing data. Study-level background: The cohort encompassed relapsing-remitting, secondary progressive and progressive-relapsing multiple sclerosis disease courses.

Findings and limits, study-wide: People with multiple sclerosis had a significantly lower normalized Chao1 diversity than controls did. F measure clustering grouped samples strongly by preparation batch. TRBV5-6, TRBV5-1 and TRBV20-1 were among roughly five TRBV segments more frequent in patients than controls.

Remarks on this clonotype: No antigen is known for it.

TCR beta cDNA libraries included unique molecular identifiers. Around 500,000 cDNA molecules were obtained from 1 to 10 million T cells. From the PCR reads, TCRdb called clonotypes with MiXCR, one entry per CDR3 protein. The profile shows about 820,000 distinct CDR3 sequences, approximately 53% of them singletons. Trimming left V 4 bases short and J 1 base short, with 8 bases between. Germline V gene data show CDR1 as SQVTM and CDR2 as ANQGSEA. This CDR3 contains 13 residues. The sample taken for sequencing was blood. The V call is TRBV29-1, the J call TRBJ2-4; D is unresolved. The sequence was collected from a girl aged 5-17 years with multiple sclerosis. CDR3 DNA: TGCAGCGTTGTGGTTTGGGCCAAAAACATTCAGTACTTC. This encodes CSVVVWAKNIQYF.